This T cell receptor (beta chain) was sequenced during a study of identical twins. Study-wide results and caveats: Researchers reported weaker excess twin sharing in beta out-of-frame sequences.

In regard to this clonotype: Antigen specificity is unknown.

Germline values: CDR1 SGHNT, CDR2 YYREEE (reference sequence). There are 15 residues in the CDR3. The V and J ends lost 4 bases and 1 base respectively, with 9 bases between them. One entry per CDR3 protein results from TCRdb running MiXCR on the 5' RACE reads. The sample records roughly 750,000 distinct CDR3 sequences, around 21% being singletons. The same sample was also used in a study of T cells expressing NK-cell markers. From that report: Each TCR beta repertoire originated in sorted T cells that were CD3+CD56+NKG2C+, CD3+CD56+NKG2C- or CD3+CD56-NKG2C+.

J is TRBJ2-6 and V is TRBV5-4, with D unresolved. This receptor was obtained from a woman between 18 and 29 years old in good health. The sequenced material came from PBMCs. CDR3 in amino acids: CASSTPRSGANVLTF. The DNA of the CDR3 is TGTGCCAGCAGCACTCCTCGATCTGGGGCCAACGTCCTGACTTTC. The whole variable domain, remainder taken from reference TRBV5-4 and TRBJ2-6, is ETGVTQSPTHLIKTRGQQVTLRCSSQSGHNTVSWYQQALGQGPQFIFQYYREEENGRGNFPPRFSGLQFPNYSSELNVNALELDDSALYLCASSTPRSGANVLTFGAGSRLTVL.